This is a list of T cell receptor beta chains from one sample in a study of blood T cell repertoires in COVID-19. Libraries were prepared by immunoSEQ multiplex PCR; TCRdb keeps only in-frame clonotypes and omits some of them. The sample consists of some 87,000 clones, roughly 90% of them appearing once. Sequenced sample: peripheral blood. Receptors originate from a human donor with COVID-19, enrolled during active disease. The donor label of this sample is uncertain. CDR3s include the opening cysteine and the closing phenylalanine or tryptophan. The order of the fields is D gene, J gene, V gene, clone size, CDR3 protein, CDR3 DNA. A D gene is named only where the DNA matches it firmly. Clone size is shown for a subset of rows, as once, few, many or a class of expanded clone.

d_gene: .; j_gene: TRBJ1-6; v_gene: TRBV19; abundance: few; CDR3aa: CASSWTDYNSPLHF; CDR3nt: TGTGCCAGTAGTTGGACAGACTATAATTCACCCCTCCACTTT
d_gene: TRBD2; j_gene: TRBJ2-1; v_gene: TRBV24-1; abundance: once; CDR3aa: CATRRTGGMGFDEQFF; CDR3nt: TGTGCCACCAGGAGGACGGGAGGGATGGGTTTTGATGAGCAGTTCTTC
d_gene: .; j_gene: TRBJ2-1; v_gene: TRBV19; abundance: .; CDR3aa: CASGLRAWGEFF; CDR3nt: TGTGCCAGTGGTCTCCGGGCTTGGGGGGAGTTCTTC
d_gene: .; j_gene: TRBJ2-7; v_gene: TRBV7-8; abundance: .; CDR3aa: CASSLGPLYEQYF; CDR3nt: TGTGCCAGCAGCTTGGGCCCCCTCTACGAGCAGTACTTC
d_gene: .; j_gene: TRBJ2-7; v_gene: TRBV20-1; abundance: .; CDR3aa: CSASRRAGTYEQYF; CDR3nt: TGCAGTGCTAGTCGGAGGGCCGGGACCTACGAGCAGTACTTC
d_gene: .; j_gene: TRBJ2-3; v_gene: TRBV11-2; abundance: .; CDR3aa: CASSLVPTVVGTDTQYF; CDR3nt: TGTGCCAGCAGCTTAGTACCTACCGTTGTCGGCACAGATACGCAGTATTTT
d_gene: .; j_gene: TRBJ1-5; v_gene: TRBV27; abundance: once; CDR3aa: CASSDTDTALNQPQHF; CDR3nt: TGTGCCAGCTCGGACACGGACACAGCTCTCAATCAGCCCCAGCATTTT
d_gene: .; j_gene: TRBJ2-1; v_gene: TRBV12-3/TRBV12-4; abundance: .; CDR3aa: CASTPSGGREQFF; CDR3nt: TGTGCCAGCACTCCTTCGGGGGGCCGTGAGCAGTTCTTC
d_gene: .; j_gene: TRBJ1-6; v_gene: TRBV12-5; abundance: .; CDR3aa: CASGLSTGGNSPLHF; CDR3nt: TGTGCTAGTGGACTCTCGACAGGTGGTAATTCACCCCTCCACTTT
d_gene: .; j_gene: TRBJ2-5; v_gene: TRBV7-2; abundance: .; CDR3aa: CASSLGADQETQYF; CDR3nt: TGTGCCAGCAGCTTAGGAGCGGATCAAGAGACCCAGTACTTC
d_gene: .; j_gene: TRBJ2-5; v_gene: TRBV7-9; abundance: .; CDR3aa: CASSHGAPQETQYF; CDR3nt: TGTGCCAGCAGCCATGGGGCGCCCCAAGAGACCCAGTACTTC
d_gene: TRBD1; j_gene: TRBJ1-6; v_gene: TRBV24-1; abundance: .; CDR3aa: CATSSGTGGYNSPLHF; CDR3nt: TGTGCCACCAGCTCCGGGACAGGGGGCTATAATTCACCCCTCCACTTT
d_gene: .; j_gene: TRBJ2-7; v_gene: TRBV6-5; abundance: .; CDR3aa: CASSYSGGGEVYEQYF; CDR3nt: TGTGCCAGCAGTTACTCCGGTGGTGGCGAGGTCTACGAGCAGTACTTC
d_gene: TRBD1; j_gene: TRBJ2-5; v_gene: TRBV27; abundance: .; CDR3aa: CASSLSRGGGTQYF; CDR3nt: TGTGCCAGCAGTTTGTCCCGAGGGGGCGGGACCCAGTACTTC
d_gene: .; j_gene: TRBJ2-7; v_gene: TRBV10-3; abundance: .; CDR3aa: CAINDSPSREQYF; CDR3nt: TGTGCCATCAATGATAGCCCAAGTCGCGAGCAGTACTTC
d_gene: .; j_gene: TRBJ2-7; v_gene: TRBV2; abundance: once; CDR3aa: CASRQASGARYEQYF; CDR3nt: TGTGCCAGCAGGCAAGCCTCGGGTGCTCGCTACGAGCAGTACTTC
d_gene: .; j_gene: TRBJ2-5; v_gene: TRBV5-5; abundance: .; CDR3aa: CASSNFGGGETQYF; CDR3nt: TGTGCCAGCAGCAACTTTGGGGGCGGAGAGACCCAGTACTTC
d_gene: TRBD1; j_gene: TRBJ1-1; v_gene: TRBV29-1; abundance: .; CDR3aa: CSVEDLTGITEAFF; CDR3nt: TGCAGCGTTGAAGACTTGACAGGGATCACTGAAGCTTTCTTT
d_gene: .; j_gene: TRBJ2-2; v_gene: TRBV18; abundance: .; CDR3aa: CASSPEANTGELFF; CDR3nt: TGTGCCAGCTCACCCGAGGCTAACACCGGGGAGCTGTTTTTT
d_gene: .; j_gene: TRBJ2-7; v_gene: TRBV29-1; abundance: .; CDR3aa: CSVVRGGEQYF; CDR3nt: TGCAGCGTTGTCCGGGGAGGCGAGCAGTACTTC
d_gene: .; j_gene: TRBJ1-1; v_gene: TRBV2; abundance: .; CDR3aa: CASSVRGMNTEAFF; CDR3nt: TGTGCCAGCAGTGTTAGGGGTATGAACACTGAAGCTTTCTTT
d_gene: .; j_gene: TRBJ1-5; v_gene: TRBV2; abundance: .; CDR3aa: CASSEPGAQHF; CDR3nt: TGTGCCAGCAGTGAACCCGGGGCCCAGCATTTT
d_gene: TRBD2; j_gene: TRBJ2-3; v_gene: TRBV15; abundance: once; CDR3aa: CATSRELAGGTDTQYF; CDR3nt: TGTGCCACCAGCAGAGAACTAGCGGGGGGCACAGATACGCAGTATTTT
d_gene: .; j_gene: TRBJ1-5; v_gene: TRBV28; abundance: once; CDR3aa: CASMEAFSGGQPQHF; CDR3nt: TGTGCCAGTATGGAGGCCTTCTCGGGGGGTCAGCCCCAGCATTTT
d_gene: .; j_gene: TRBJ1-5; v_gene: TRBV25-1; abundance: .; CDR3aa: CASSEYDSSNQPQHF; CDR3nt: TGTGCCAGCAGTGAATATGACAGTAGCAATCAGCCCCAGCATTTT
d_gene: .; j_gene: TRBJ2-5; v_gene: TRBV3-1/TRBV3-2; abundance: .; CDR3aa: CASSPTREETQYF; CDR3nt: TGTGCCAGCAGCCCCACACGGGAAGAGACCCAGTACTTC
d_gene: .; j_gene: TRBJ1-2; v_gene: TRBV20-1; abundance: .; CDR3aa: CSASFAGGYTF; CDR3nt: TGCAGTGCTAGCTTTGCGGGAGGCTACACCTTC
d_gene: .; j_gene: TRBJ1-3; v_gene: TRBV5-6; abundance: .; CDR3aa: CASSLLVQISGNTIYF; CDR3nt: TGTGCCAGCAGCCTGCTAGTCCAAATCTCTGGAAACACCATATATTTT
d_gene: .; j_gene: TRBJ2-1; v_gene: TRBV20-1; abundance: .; CDR3aa: CSAIGVDEQFF; CDR3nt: TGCAGTGCCATCGGTGTTGATGAGCAGTTCTTC
d_gene: .; j_gene: TRBJ2-7; v_gene: TRBV7-9; abundance: .; CDR3aa: CASVGPSYEQYF; CDR3nt: TGTGCCAGCGTTGGGCCCTCCTACGAGCAGTACTTC
d_gene: .; j_gene: TRBJ2-3; v_gene: TRBV5-1; abundance: .; CDR3aa: CASSLSGDTSTDTQYF; CDR3nt: TGCGCCAGCAGCTTGAGTGGAGATACTAGCACAGATACGCAGTATTTT
d_gene: .; j_gene: TRBJ2-5; v_gene: TRBV5-4; abundance: .; CDR3aa: CASSPPGLSSWLETQYF; CDR3nt: TGTGCCAGCAGCCCGCCGGGACTTTCTTCTTGGCTAGAGACCCAGTACTTC
d_gene: TRBD2; j_gene: TRBJ2-4; v_gene: TRBV19; abundance: .; CDR3aa: CASSMGTSPEAGDIQYF; CDR3nt: TGTGCCAGTAGTATGGGGACTAGCCCTGAAGCCGGGGACATTCAGTACTTC
d_gene: TRBD1; j_gene: TRBJ2-1; v_gene: TRBV5-6; abundance: .; CDR3aa: CASSFQGALYNEQFF; CDR3nt: TGTGCCAGCAGCTTCCAGGGGGCCCTCTACAATGAGCAGTTCTTC
d_gene: .; j_gene: TRBJ1-6; v_gene: TRBV7-6; abundance: once; CDR3aa: CASSAFTQNNSPLHF; CDR3nt: TGTGCCAGCAGCGCCTTCACCCAGAATAATTCACCCCTCCACTTT
d_gene: .; j_gene: TRBJ1-2; v_gene: TRBV29-1; abundance: few; CDR3aa: CSVEVAGDYGYTF; CDR3nt: TGCAGCGTTGAAGTGGCCGGAGACTATGGCTACACCTTC
d_gene: .; j_gene: TRBJ1-1; v_gene: TRBV6-4; abundance: .; CDR3aa: CASSDRWEGRTEAFF; CDR3nt: TGTGCCAGCAGTGACAGGTGGGAGGGGCGCACTGAAGCTTTCTTT
d_gene: .; j_gene: TRBJ1-1; v_gene: TRBV7-3; abundance: .; CDR3aa: CASSPRSPEAFF; CDR3nt: TGTGCCAGCAGCCCCCGGAGTCCTGAAGCTTTCTTT
d_gene: .; j_gene: TRBJ2-7; v_gene: TRBV6-5; abundance: .; CDR3aa: CASSYRTGRFHEQYF; CDR3nt: TGTGCCAGCAGTTACCGAACAGGGAGATTCCACGAGCAGTACTTC
d_gene: TRBD1; j_gene: TRBJ1-2; v_gene: TRBV5-1; abundance: .; CDR3aa: CASSFSTGDYGYTF; CDR3nt: TGCGCCAGCAGCTTCTCGACAGGGGACTATGGCTACACCTTC
d_gene: .; j_gene: TRBJ1-6; v_gene: TRBV19; abundance: .; CDR3aa: CASSIVGQGGNSPLHF; CDR3nt: TGTGCCAGTAGTATAGTCGGGCAGGGAGGCAATTCACCCCTCCACTTT
d_gene: .; j_gene: TRBJ1-2; v_gene: TRBV5-6; abundance: few; CDR3aa: CASSQYYGYTF; CDR3nt: TGTGCCAGCAGCCAATACTATGGCTACACCTTC